One and the same sample provided the 31 T cell receptor beta chains below, sequenced in a study of T-cell reconstitution after alpha-beta-depleted transplantation in children (TCRdb year 2016). Preparation of the library involved PCR. Sequencing relied on an Illumina HiSeq 2500. TCR libraries were prepared with molecular barcoding, using unique molecular identifiers to normalize TCRbeta repertoire quantification. In TCRdb, the public reads were trimmed at Q25 with fastp and aligned with MiXCR, with productive beta chains retained. Every entry covers one CDR3 protein and lists the most common genes and DNA from its rows. The sample profile shows nearly 400,000 distinct CDR3 sequences; about a fifth of them were found once. Clones ranked in the top ten supply less than 4.5% of the sample. The material was PBMCs from the stem cell graft donor, obtained from the stem cell graft. All receptors come from a human donor who donated a stem cell graft to a child with acute myeloid leukemia.

The rearrangement joins TRBV7-8 to TRBJ1-2; the D gene is possibly TRBD1 (5 bases). Germline loops: CDR1 SGHVS, CDR2 FQNEAQ. CDR3 length: 14 residues. Trimming stripped 1 base from V and 4 bases from J, with 10 bases between. The CDR3 nucleotides are TGTGCCAGCAGCTTAGGGGGGAGAGCCTATGGCTACACCTTC. It translates to CASSLGGRAYGYTF.

This sequence joins TRBV12-3 or TRBV12-4 and TRBJ1-2; TRBD1 might be the D (6 bases). V gave up 7 bases and J gave up 7 bases, with 13 bases separating them. The CDR3 covers 12 residues. The CDR3 nucleotides are TGTGCCAGCACTCTTAGAGGGGGTGGCTACACCTTC. It encodes CASTLRGGGYTF.

The CDR3 DNA sequence: TGTGCCAGCAGATGGACAGGGTGGGAAAAACTGTTTTTT. The encoded protein is CASRWTGWEKLFF. J is TRBJ1-4 and V is TRBV28, with 8 bases matching TRBD1. V trimming: 6 bases; J trimming: 8 bases; junction bases outside the gene matches: 5. The CDR3 contains 13 residues. Per germline, CDR1 MDHEN and CDR2 SYDVKM.

This clonotype was seen a handful of times. The J gene is TRBJ2-7, the V gene TRBV9, with D tentatively TRBD1 (6 bases). Germline assignment: CDR1 SGDLS and CDR2 YYNGEE. Trimming shortened V by 0 bases and J by 3 bases, and 10 bases separated the two germline ends. The CDR3 has 14 residues. CDR3 DNA sequence: TGTGCCAGCAGCGTAGGGGACATCCTCTACGAGCAGTACTTC. The encoded protein is CASSVGDILYEQYF.

The rearrangement joins TRBV4-1 to TRBJ1-2; D call uncertain. CDR3 length: 16 residues. Germline CDR1 is MGHRA and CDR2 is YSYEKL. Trimming left V 0 bases short and J 4 bases short, with 15 bases between. The CDR3 loop is CASSQDWADLLYGYTF. The CDR3 DNA is TGCGCCAGCAGCCAAGATTGGGCGGACCTCCTCTATGGCTACACCTTC.

Only a few counts were recorded for this clonotype. This chain connects TRBV9 to TRBJ1-1; D remains unclear. The CDR3 is 14 residues long. Trimming removed 4 bases at V and 1 base at J, with 11 bases between. Per the germline V gene, CDR1 is SGDLS and CDR2 is YYNGEE. The CDR3 DNA sequence: TGTGCCAGCAGCATCCTCCCCCGGAACACTGAAGCTTTCTTT. Translation: CASSILPRNTEAFF.

This clonotype has only a few counts. This chain joins TRBV25-1 and TRBJ2-4, with 9 bases identical to TRBD1. The CDR3 has 19 amino acids. Germline trimming cut 4 bases from V and 1 base from J; bases unmatched to any gene: 14. Germline loops: CDR1 MGHDK, CDR2 SYGVNS. The CDR3 DNA sequence: TGTGCCAGCAGTGTCACAGGGGGCGCGATATTAGAGGCCAAAAACATTCAGTACTTC. Its translation is CASSVTGGAILEAKNIQYF.

This clonotype was counted ten times or more. V gene TRBV6-5 combines with J gene TRBJ1-1; D is undetermined. Germline V gene data show CDR1 as MNHEY and CDR2 as SVGAGI. Trimming took off 0 bases at V and 11 bases at J, with 10 bases between the two ends. The CDR3 is 12 amino acids. The CDR3 sequence: CASSYSEGKAFF. DNA for the CDR3: TGTGCCAGCAGTTACTCAGAGGGTAAGGCTTTCTTT.

The rearrangement joins TRBV12-3 or TRBV12-4 to TRBJ1-6; the D is unclear. This CDR3 contains 14 residues. Trimming removed 1 base from V and 2 bases from J, with 3 bases in between. In nucleotides, the CDR3 is TGTGCCAGCAGTTTAGTAACCTATAATTCACCCCTCCACTTT. Amino acid sequence: CASSLVTYNSPLHF.

The chain has TRBV27 and TRBJ2-6; D possibly uses TRBD1 or TRBD2 (5 bases each). CDR3 size: 16 residues. Germline CDR1 is MNHEY and CDR2 is SMNVEV (reference sequence). Trimming removed 8 bases from V and 1 base from J, with 15 bases in between. The CDR3 DNA sequence: TGTGCCAGCGGACCGGTGGGGGTTTCTGGGGCCAACGTCCTGACTTTC. This codes for CASGPVGVSGANVLTF. Full variable domain (remainder filled in from reference TRBV27 and TRBJ2-6): EAQVTQNPRYLITVTGKKLTVTCSQNMNHEYMSWYRQDPGLGLRQIYYSMNVEVTDKGDVPEGYKVSRKEKRNFPLILESPSPNQTSLYFCASGPVGVSGANVLTFGAGSRLTVL.

The genes are TRBV7-9 and TRBJ2-1; 9 nucleotides align to TRBD2. Germline V gene sequence: CDR1 SEHNR, CDR2 FQNEAQ (reference sequence). The V segment lost 2 bases and the J segment 2 bases; nucleotides outside the gene matches: 4. The CDR3 is 16 residues long. Here the CDR3 reads CASSLRREGPYNEQFF. The CDR3 coding sequence is TGTGCCAGCAGCTTAAGGCGGGAGGGTCCCTACAATGAGCAGTTCTTC.

V and J are TRBV19 and TRBJ2-7; TRBD2 is a possible D gene (5 bases). This CDR3 comprises 15 residues. Trimming left V 4 bases short and J 2 bases short, with 15 bases between. From germline, CDR1 is LNHDA and CDR2 SQIVND (reference sequence). The CDR3 here is CASSKHLPGAYEQYF. In DNA, the CDR3 is TGTGCCAGTAGTAAGCACTTACCCGGGGCCTACGAGCAGTACTTC.

This clonotype was seen more than once but under ten times. The chain combines TRBV20-1 with TRBJ2-5; D is possibly TRBD1 or TRBD2 (5 bases each). The CDR3 has 12 amino acids. Germline values: CDR1 DFQATT, CDR2 SNEGSKA (reference sequence). The V and J ends lost 3 bases and 4 bases respectively, with 9 bases between them. This chain's CDR3 is CSASPGGETQYF. CDR3 bases: TGCAGTGCTAGCCCTGGGGGAGAGACCCAGTACTTC.

This clonotype has a handful of counts. The chain joins TRBV20-1 to TRBJ2-3; 11 positions agree with TRBD1. The ends lost 3 bases at V and 4 bases at J; junction bases unmatched: 3. This CDR3 has 14 amino acids. Germline-derived CDR1 and CDR2 are DFQATT and SNEGSKA (reference sequence). The CDR3 here is CSARVDRGPDTQYF. The CDR3 bases are TGCAGTGCTAGGGTGGACAGGGGGCCAGATACGCAGTATTTT.

The chain carries TRBV7-2 and TRBJ2-1; TRBD1 aligns across 9 bases. The CDR3 consists of 15 residues. With V trimmed by 5 bases and J by 6 bases, 8 bases remained unmatched. The germline CDR1 and CDR2 sequences are SGHTA and FQGNSA. The CDR3 DNA sequence: TGTGCCAGCAGCAAAAGACAGGGGGGGTTCAATGAGCAGTTCTTC. Protein: CASSKRQGGFNEQFF. The full variable domain, with the rest looked up from reference TRBV7-2 and TRBJ2-1, is GAGVSQSPSNKVTEKGKDVELRCDPISGHTALYWYRQSLGQGLEFLIYFQGNSAPDKSGLPSDRFSAERTGGSVSTLTIQRTQQEDSAVYLCASSKRQGGFNEQFFGPGTRLTVL.

This clonotype was counted only a few times. The rearrangement joins TRBV12-3 or TRBV12-4 to TRBJ2-7; D perhaps matches TRBD2 (6 bases). Trimming removed 1 base at V and 5 bases at J, with 15 bases between. The CDR3 spans 15 residues. CDR3 coding DNA: TGTGCCAGCAGTTTAGACGGGACCTGGAGGGACGAGCAGTACTTC. Translating it yields CASSLDGTWRDEQYF.

This clonotype was counted ten times or more. The chain carries TRBV29-1 and TRBJ2-3, with TRBD1 as a possible D gene (5 bases). The CDR3 runs to 13 residues. Germline V gene data show CDR1 as SQVTM and CDR2 as ANQGSEA. Trimming took 4 bases from V and 4 from J, leaving 12 bases between them. The chain's CDR3 is CSVVGRVADTQYF. DNA of the CDR3: TGCAGCGTTGTGGGCAGGGTGGCAGATACGCAGTATTTT.

This rearrangement joins TRBV4-2 to TRBJ2-1, with unresolved D. This CDR3 spans 17 amino acids. With 4 bases removed from V and 3 bases from J, the gap between germline ends came to 19 bases. Germline-derived CDR1 and CDR2 are LGHNA and YNFKEQ. The chain's CDR3 is CASSPRFSTKIYNEQFF. In DNA, the CDR3 is TGTGCCAGCAGCCCCCGATTTAGCACAAAGATCTACAATGAGCAGTTCTTC.

The rearrangement uses TRBV20-1 and TRBJ2-7; 7 nucleotides match TRBD1. There are 16 residues in the CDR3. The V gene's germline CDR1 is DFQATT and CDR2 SNEGSKA (reference sequence). Trimming cost V 3 bases and J 0 bases; bases outside gene matches: 11. The DNA of the CDR3 is TGCAGTGCTAGTTCCCTCGACAGGGTCAACTCCTACGAGCAGTACTTC. It translates to CSASSLDRVNSYEQYF.

The chain couples TRBV5-1 to TRBJ2-1; 7 bases are shared with TRBD2. J gave up 1 base and V 1 base, and 2 bases lay outside the gene matches. The CDR3 is 15 amino acids. Germline assignment: CDR1 SGHRS and CDR2 YFSETQ. DNA for the CDR3: TGCGCCAGCAGCTTGTGGGAGGGGTCCTACAATGAGCAGTTCTTC. Encoded protein: CASSLWEGSYNEQFF.

This clonotype has only a few counts. The J gene is TRBJ2-3, the V gene TRBV29-1; 9 bases align to TRBD2. Germline V CDR1 and CDR2: SQVTM, ANQGSEA. CDR3 length equals 16 residues. V shed 1 base, J shed 4 bases, and the junction held 9 bases outside the gene matches. CDR3 DNA sequence: TGCAGCGTTGAAGGAGAAGCGGGAGGAGTATCAGATACGCAGTATTTT. Amino acids: CSVEGEAGGVSDTQYF.

The J gene is TRBJ2-1, the V gene TRBV5-1; D uncertain. The germline gives CDR1 SGHRS, CDR2 YFSETQ. V lost 4 bases and J lost 3, with 14 bases in between. The CDR3 is 15 amino acids. The CDR3 loop reads CASSLGVGFYNEQFF. Written as DNA, the CDR3 is TGCGCCAGCAGCCTGGGTGTGGGGTTCTACAATGAGCAGTTCTTC.

Points on this clonotype: The junction differs from germline at one of its ends, possibly a read error. The chain combines TRBV5-1 with TRBJ2-2; the D is unclear. Germline CDR1 reads SGHRS; CDR2 reads YFSETQ. CDR3 length: 15 amino acids. CDR3 bases: TGCGCCAGCAGCTTGTACTCCACGAACGCCGGGGAGCTGTTTTTT. It encodes CASSLYSTNAGELFF.

This clonotype was detected many times. This chain links TRBV20-1 with TRBJ1-1; D gene unclear. Germline CDR1 DFQATT, CDR2 SNEGSKA (reference sequence). The V end lost 8 bases, the J end lost 5 bases, and 15 bases lay between the germline ends. The CDR3 contains 12 residues. The CDR3 reads CSSSEGGTEAFF. In DNA form, the CDR3 reads TGCAGTTCGTCGGAGGGCGGGACTGAAGCTTTCTTT.

The chain combines TRBV5-1 with TRBJ2-2, with TRBD2 as a possible D gene (5 bases). V was cut by 5 bases and J by 0 bases, with 14 bases left in between. The CDR3 covers 16 residues. Germline V gene data show CDR1 as SGHRS and CDR2 as YFSETQ. The CDR3 loop is CASRLRAEPNTGELFF. DNA of the CDR3: TGCGCCAGCAGGTTGAGGGCGGAGCCGAACACCGGGGAGCTGTTTTTT.

The chain has TRBV2 and TRBJ2-2; possible D gene TRBD2, 6 bases. Per the germline V gene, CDR1 is SNHLY and CDR2 is FYNNEI. Between the trimmed V and J ends, which lost 3 bases and 1 base, there was a span of 12 bases. This CDR3 is built from 16 residues. CDR3 sequence (DNA): TGTGCCAGCAGTGACTTGGACTACCGGAACACCGGGGAGCTGTTTTTT. It codes for CASSDLDYRNTGELFF.

The chain uses TRBV12-3 or TRBV12-4 and TRBJ1-6, with unresolved D. With 2 bases removed from V and 6 bases from J, the gap between germline ends came to 5 bases. The CDR3 has 13 residues. CDR3 nucleotide sequence: TGTGCCAGCAGTTTACGGCGTAATTCACCCCTCCACTTT. Protein product: CASSLRRNSPLHF.

This clonotype was seen a few times. A junction end diverges from the germline sequence, so it may reflect a read error. V and J are TRBV5-1 and TRBJ2-7, with 15 bases that match TRBD2. The length of the CDR3 is 13 residues. The V gene's germline CDR1 is SGHRS and CDR2 YFSETQ. The CDR3 here is CASSPGTSGRIHF. Here the CDR3 DNA reads TGCGCCAGCAGCCCTGGGACTAGCGGGAGGATCCACTTC.

The chain couples TRBV3-1 to TRBJ2-1, with TRBD1 matching over 8 bases. Germline values: CDR1 LGHDT, CDR2 YNNKEL (reference sequence). The CDR3 runs 14 residues. V trimming: 5 bases; J trimming: 4 bases; junction bases outside the gene matches: 4. The DNA for the CDR3 is TGTGCCAGCAGCGGGGACAGGCGGTACAATGAGCAGTTCTTC. It specifies CASSGDRRYNEQFF.

This clonotype occurred many times. The rearrangement uses TRBV12-3 or TRBV12-4 and TRBJ2-3; no definite D call. This CDR3 comprises 11 residues. With 6 bases removed from V and 2 bases from J, the gap between germline ends came to 3 bases. As DNA, the CDR3 is TGTGCCAGCAGACTCACAGATACGCAGTATTTT. This encodes CASRLTDTQYF.

This clonotype has more than one count but fewer than ten. CDR3: CASGLEGYNEQFF. The DNA for the CDR3 is TGCGCCAGCGGACTAGAAGGGTACAATGAGCAGTTCTTC. The chain has TRBV5-1 and TRBJ2-1; 7 nucleotides align to TRBD2. Germline V gene lookup returns CDR1 SGHRS and CDR2 YFSETQ. The CDR3 is 13 amino acids. V lost 7 bases to trimming and J lost 4 bases; unmatched junction nucleotides: 5.